Below, 2 T cell receptor beta chains from the same sample are listed, as sequenced in a study of technical replicates of blood from a few donors. The table came from immunoSEQ multiplex PCR; TCRdb's copy has only in-frame clones and leaves some out. Here the sample spans about 81,000 clones, 70% to 90% being singletons. Sequenced: PBMCs. The receptor source for this set is a human donor in good health. Some clones in this sample may be carry-over from other donors' samples.

The chain joins TRBV18 to TRBJ2-7; 10 bases match TRBD2. V lost 3 bases and J lost 2; bases outside the gene matches: 1. Germline assignment: CDR1 KGHSH and CDR2 LQKENI. The CDR3 is made up of 14 amino acids. CDR3: CASSPTSGTYEQYF. The CDR3, as DNA: TGTGCCAGCTCACCCACTAGCGGGACCTACGAGCAGTACTTC.

The chain combines TRBV2 with TRBJ1-1, with 8 bases matching TRBD1. This CDR3 spans 14 amino acids. V lost 5 bases and J lost 3; bases outside the gene matches: 5. Germline-derived CDR1 and CDR2 are SNHLY and FYNNEI. CDR3 amino acids: CASSRQGRDTEAFF. CDR3 coding DNA: TGTGCCAGCAGTCGACAGGGGAGGGACACTGAAGCTTTCTTT. Together with reference TRBV2 and TRBJ1-1, the CDR3 gives the full variable domain: EPEVTQTPSHQVTQMGQEVILRCVPISNHLYFYWYRQILGQKVEFLVSFYNNEISEKSEIFDDQFSVERPDGSNFTLKIRSTKLEDSAMYFCASSRQGRDTEAFFGQGTRLTVV.